This T cell receptor (beta chain) was captured by sequencing in a study of radiotherapy plus CTLA-4 blockade in lung cancer. Study-level points and caveats: TCR clones originating in tumors grew in number in blood after radiotherapy plus ipilimumab. Increased serum interferon-beta after radiation also reportedly predicted response strongly.

CDR3 size: 12 residues. Trimming cost V 5 bases and J 7 bases, with 9 bases left between them. Germline V gene data show CDR1 as SGHTA and CDR2 as FQGNSA. The repertoire was sequenced with immunoSEQ multiplex PCR; TCRdb's copy has only in-frame clones and lacks some. The sample holds tens of thousands of clones; around 76% are singletons and the top ten take under 5%. In regard to this clone: Its matching antigen is unknown.

This sample comprised peripheral blood, obtained from a patient treated with radiotherapy plus ipilimumab. The V and J genes are TRBV7-2 and TRBJ1-5; no reliable D call. The clonotype comes from a human donor with non-small cell lung cancer who had a partial response to radiotherapy plus ipilimumab. Some clones in this sample may be carry-over from other donors' samples. The CDR3 DNA reads as TGTGCCAGCAGCCCCCCGGGGCAGCCCCAGCATTTT. Encoded protein: CASSPPGQPQHF.